The rows below give T cell receptor beta chains drawn from one sample of a study of blood T cell repertoires in COVID-19. This table comes from immunoSEQ multiplex PCR, and its TCRdb copy is limited to in-frame clones, with some not included. The table lists 100,000 or so clones, around 81% of them singletons, with 30% to 45% in the top ten. The sample taken for sequencing was peripheral blood. The origin of the receptors is a man aged 80 or over with acute or convalescent COVID-19. The CDR3 runs from the conserved cysteine through the conserved F or W. The order of the fields is clone size, V gene, J gene, D gene, CDR3 DNA, CDR3 protein. The D gene is left open where the match is weak. The size entry is marked missing in some rows and otherwise reads once, few, many or a size class.

NA,TRBV19,TRBJ1-5,NA,TGTGCCAGTAGTACTCGACAGTCCGGCGATCAGCCCCAGCATTTT,CASSTRQSGDQPQHF
NA,TRBV29-1,TRBJ1-1,NA,TGCAGCGTTGATCAGGGGCGGAGGAACACTGAAGCTTTCTTT,CSVDQGRRNTEAFF
NA,TRBV28,TRBJ1-3,NA,TGTGCCAGCACTACCACCGGTTTCTCTGGAAACACCATATATTTT,CASTTTGFSGNTIYF
medium-sized,TRBV6-5,TRBJ1-2,NA,TGTGCCAGCAGCACAACGCCGACAGGCGATGGCTACACCTTC,CASSTTPTGDGYTF
few,TRBV6-2/TRBV6-3,TRBJ1-4,NA,TGTGCCAGCGGTTCGGACAGAGACGCAACTAATGAAAAACTGTTTTTT,CASGSDRDATNEKLFF
NA,TRBV5-1,TRBJ1-5,TRBD1,TGCGCCAGCAGCTTCCAGGGGGATCAGCCCCAGCATTTT,CASSFQGDQPQHF
once,TRBV20-1,TRBJ2-5,TRBD1,TGCAGTGCTAGTTCGGGACAGGGGTACCAAGAGACCCAGTACTTC,CSASSGQGYQETQYF
NA,TRBV28,TRBJ2-3,TRBD1,TGTGCCAGCAGTTTGTTAGGGGGCCCTAGCACAGATACGCAGTATTTT,CASSLLGGPSTDTQYF
NA,TRBV28,TRBJ1-2,TRBD1,TGTGCCAGCAGTCCCGGACAGGGAACCTATGGCTACACCTTC,CASSPGQGTYGYTF
NA,TRBV18,TRBJ1-1,NA,TGTGCCAGCTCACCAGGACAATCCCAGAACACTGAAGCTTTCTTT,CASSPGQSQNTEAFF
once,TRBV6-5,TRBJ1-6,TRBD1,TGTGCCAGCAGCAGACAGGGGGCAAATTCACCCCTCCACTTT,CASSRQGANSPLHF
NA,TRBV25-1,TRBJ1-6,TRBD1,TGTGCCAGCAGTGAGGCGGGACAGGGATGGAATTCACCCCTCCACTTT,CASSEAGQGWNSPLHF
NA,TRBV4-1,TRBJ2-1,TRBD2,TGCGCCAGCAGCCTGGGACTAGCGTCTTACAATGAGCAGTTCTTC,CASSLGLASYNEQFF
NA,TRBV7-7,TRBJ2-1,NA,TGTGCTAGCAGCTTAGGTTCTAGTGGTAGACACAATGAGCAGTTCTTC,CASSLGSSGRHNEQFF
NA,TRBV27,TRBJ2-7,NA,TGTGCCACCTCTACCGGGACACGGGCTGCCCACGAGCAGTACTTC,CATSTGTRAAHEQYF
NA,TRBV5-6,TRBJ1-6,TRBD1,TGTGCCAGCAGCCAGAGGACAGGTGGAGGAGGACCCCTCCACTTT,CASSQRTGGGGPLHF
NA,TRBV6-5,TRBJ1-2,TRBD1,TGTGCCAGCAGTTACGAGATCGACAGGGGGCGAGGCTACACCTTC,CASSYEIDRGRGYTF
NA,TRBV4-2,TRBJ1-6,NA,TGTGCCAGCAGCCAAGAGGTCCGGGGGTACGGCTCCTATAATTCACCCCTCCACTTT,CASSQEVRGYGSYNSPLHF
NA,TRBV28,TRBJ1-2,NA,TGTGCCAGCAGGACGGGAGGGTACTATGGCTACACCTTC,CASRTGGYYGYTF
NA,TRBV28,TRBJ2-7,NA,TGTGCCAGCAGACCTCTGGGGCGGGGCGAGCGGGAGTACTTC,CASRPLGRGEREYF
NA,TRBV27,TRBJ2-7,TRBD2,TGTGCCAGCAGGGGTAAGCGGGAGCTCTACGAGCAGTACTTC,CASRGKRELYEQYF
once,TRBV27,TRBJ1-1,NA,TGTGCCAGCAGCAGGGTCTCGAACACTGAAGCTTTCTTT,CASSRVSNTEAFF
NA,TRBV30,TRBJ1-3,NA,TGTGCCTGGAGTCCCAACATGGTTGGAAACACCATATATTTT,CAWSPNMVGNTIYF
NA,TRBV6-6,TRBJ2-1,TRBD1,TGTGCCAGCAGCTTGACAGGGGGCGGGGATGAGCAGTTCTTC,CASSLTGGGDEQFF
NA,TRBV5-1,TRBJ1-6,NA,TGCGCCAGCAGCTTGTGGCAGGGTAATTCACCCCTCCACTTT,CASSLWQGNSPLHF
NA,TRBV5-8,TRBJ1-1,NA,TGTGCCAGCACCCACGGTGAGGGCTTGAACACTGAAGCTTTCTTT,CASTHGEGLNTEAFF
few,TRBV28,TRBJ1-5,NA,TGTGCCACCATTTCTTTCAGGGATCAGCCCCAGCATTTT,CATISFRDQPQHF
NA,TRBV28,TRBJ2-2,TRBD1,TGTGCCAGCAGTTTTAGGAACAGGGGGCTGGCTGGGAGCACCGGGGAGCTGTTTTTT,CASSFRNRGLAGSTGELFF
NA,TRBV5-1,TRBJ2-5,NA,TGCGCCAGCAGCTTGGCCCAGATTGAAGAGACCCAGTACTTC,CASSLAQIEETQYF
NA,TRBV11-1,TRBJ2-7,TRBD2,TGTGCCAGCAGCTTAGGGCCCGCGGGAGGGCGGGAGCAGTACTTC,CASSLGPAGGREQYF
NA,TRBV11-1,TRBJ2-7,NA,TGTGCCAGCAGCTTACAGGCGGGATGGGCCTACGAGCAGTACTTC,CASSLQAGWAYEQYF